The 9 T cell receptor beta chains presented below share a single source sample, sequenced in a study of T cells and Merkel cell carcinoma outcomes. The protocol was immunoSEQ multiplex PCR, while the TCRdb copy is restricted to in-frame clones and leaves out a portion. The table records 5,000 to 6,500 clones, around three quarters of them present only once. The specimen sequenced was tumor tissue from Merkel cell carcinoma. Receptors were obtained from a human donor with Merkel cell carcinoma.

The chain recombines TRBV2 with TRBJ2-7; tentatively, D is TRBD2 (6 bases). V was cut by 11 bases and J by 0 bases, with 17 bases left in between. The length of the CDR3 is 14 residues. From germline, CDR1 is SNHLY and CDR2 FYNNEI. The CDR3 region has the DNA TGTGCCGCCGGGAGAAGGTCGATCTCCTACGAGCAGTACTTC. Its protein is CAAGRRSISYEQYF.

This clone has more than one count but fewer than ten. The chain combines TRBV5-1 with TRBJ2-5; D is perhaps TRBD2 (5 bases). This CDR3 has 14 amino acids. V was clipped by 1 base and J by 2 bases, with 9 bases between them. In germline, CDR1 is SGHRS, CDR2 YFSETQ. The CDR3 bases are TGCGCCAGCAGCTTGCTGGGAGAACAAGAGACCCAGTACTTC. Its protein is CASSLLGEQETQYF.

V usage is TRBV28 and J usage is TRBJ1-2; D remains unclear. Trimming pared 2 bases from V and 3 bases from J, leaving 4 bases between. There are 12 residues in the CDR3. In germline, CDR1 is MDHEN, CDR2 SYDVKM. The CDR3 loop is CASSLGDYGYTF. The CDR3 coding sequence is TGTGCCAGCAGTTTAGGGGACTATGGCTACACCTTC.

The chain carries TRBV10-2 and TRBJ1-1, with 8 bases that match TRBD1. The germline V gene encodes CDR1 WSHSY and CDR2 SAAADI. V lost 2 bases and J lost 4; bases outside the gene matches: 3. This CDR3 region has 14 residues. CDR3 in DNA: TGCGCCAGCAGTGAGCAGGGGGCAATCACTGAAGCTTTCTTT. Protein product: CASSEQGAITEAFF.

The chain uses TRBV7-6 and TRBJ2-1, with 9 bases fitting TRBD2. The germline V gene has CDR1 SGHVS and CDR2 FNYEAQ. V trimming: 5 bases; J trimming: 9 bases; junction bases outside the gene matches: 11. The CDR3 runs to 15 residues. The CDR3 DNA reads TGTGCCAGCAGCGGGGGGGCGGCGGGAGGGGGTGAGCAGTTCTTC. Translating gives CASSGGAAGGGEQFF.

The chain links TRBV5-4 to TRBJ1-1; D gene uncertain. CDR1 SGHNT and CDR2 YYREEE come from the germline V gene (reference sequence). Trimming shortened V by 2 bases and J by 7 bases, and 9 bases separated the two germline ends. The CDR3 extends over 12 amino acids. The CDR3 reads CASSFEWGEAFF. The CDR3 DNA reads TGTGCCAGCAGCTTTGAGTGGGGTGAAGCTTTCTTT.

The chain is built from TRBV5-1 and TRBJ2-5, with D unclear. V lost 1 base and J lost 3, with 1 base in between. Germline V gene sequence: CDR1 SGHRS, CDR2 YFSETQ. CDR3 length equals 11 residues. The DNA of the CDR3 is TGCGCCAGCAGCTTGAAAGAGACCCAGTACTTC. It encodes CASSLKETQYF.

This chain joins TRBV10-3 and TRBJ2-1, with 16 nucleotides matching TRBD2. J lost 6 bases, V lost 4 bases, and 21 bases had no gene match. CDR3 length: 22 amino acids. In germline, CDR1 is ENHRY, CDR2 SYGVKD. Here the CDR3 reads CAISGSGAFSGLAGGGGNEQFF. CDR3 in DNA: TGTGCCATCAGTGGATCCGGGGCATTCTCGGGACTAGCGGGAGGGGGTGGCAATGAGCAGTTCTTC.

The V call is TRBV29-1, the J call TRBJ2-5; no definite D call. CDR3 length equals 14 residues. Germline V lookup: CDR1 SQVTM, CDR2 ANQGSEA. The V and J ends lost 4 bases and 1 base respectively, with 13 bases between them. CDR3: CSVVRPEAQETQYF. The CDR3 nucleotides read TGCAGCGTTGTCCGCCCCGAGGCCCAAGAGACCCAGTACTTC.